The rows below give T cell receptor beta chains drawn from one sample of a study of cytomegalovirus exposure and HLA in healthy donors. Clones were sequenced by immunoSEQ multiplex PCR, and TCRdb holds only the in-frame ones, with some missing. The sample contains 85,000 to 90,000 clones, around 80% of which appear only once. Specimen: PBMCs. The receptors were gathered from a man aged 25-45 years in good health and CMV-seronegative. CDR3s include the opening cysteine and the closing phenylalanine or tryptophan. The D gene is left open where the match is weak. Clone size is given for some rows only: seen once, a few or many times, or a class if the clone is expanded.

clone size,J gene,V gene,D gene,CDR3 length,CDR3 protein,CDR3 DNA
.,TRBJ2-2,TRBV5-1,.,14,CASSSTANTGELFF,TGCGCCAGCAGCAGTACAGCTAACACCGGGGAGCTGTTTTTT
.,TRBJ1-2,TRBV6-5,.,12,CASSDTNYGYTF,TGTGCCAGCAGTGACACTAACTATGGCTACACCTTC
.,TRBJ2-1,TRBV19,.,15,CASSADFTSNNEQFF,TGTGCCAGTAGCGCGGACTTTACTTCCAACAATGAGCAGTTCTTC
.,TRBJ1-1,TRBV5-1,.,14,CASSLTGNQGEAFF,TGCGCCAGCAGCTTGACAGGGAATCAGGGTGAAGCTTTCTTT
.,TRBJ1-2,TRBV2,.,14,CASSELGDNYGYTF,TGTGCCAGCAGTGAACTAGGGGATAACTATGGCTACACCTTC
.,TRBJ1-2,TRBV5-1,.,14,CASSLSGAGYGYTF,TGCGCCAGCAGCTTGTCAGGGGCTGGCTATGGCTACACCTTC
.,TRBJ1-3,TRBV30,.,15,CAWSRPTDSGNTIYF,TGTGCCTGGAGCCGACCGACAGACTCTGGAAACACCATATATTTT
.,TRBJ1-5,TRBV7-8,.,14,CASSPTQSNQPQHF,TGTGCCAGCAGCCCGACTCAGAGCAATCAGCCCCAGCATTTT
once,TRBJ1-6,TRBV7-8,.,17,CASSLVLRGTRNSPLHF,TGTGCCAGCAGCTTAGTCTTAAGGGGGACGCGGAATTCACCCCTCCACTTT
.,TRBJ2-5,TRBV7-2,TRBD2,18,CASSLELDSGGPIETQYF,TGTGCCAGCAGCTTAGAATTGGATAGCGGGGGGCCCATAGAGACCCAGTACTTC
.,TRBJ1-3,TRBV2,.,13,CASTRGTGNTIYF,TGTGCCAGCACCCGGGGGACTGGAAACACCATATATTTT
.,TRBJ1-5,TRBV19,TRBD1,17,CASSIVTGRMGNQPQHF,TGTGCCAGTAGTATAGTGACAGGGAGAATGGGCAATCAGCCCCAGCATTTT